This T cell receptor (beta chain) was captured in a study of blood T cell repertoires in COVID-19. The overall study: Samples of COVID-19 (acute and convalescent) were obtained from the United States, Italy and Spain. The cDNA or gDNA used as material had been derived from T cells, B-cell-depleted T cells, or PBMCs.

Germline assignment: CDR1 LNHDA and CDR2 SQIVND (reference sequence). Trimming at V came to 3 bases and at J to 6 bases, leaving 6 bases not matched to a gene. The CDR3 sequence is 15 residues long. Per the original data handling: It was from reference gene primer amplification that nucleated cell counts were estimated. The protocol was immunoSEQ multiplex PCR, while the TCRdb copy is restricted to in-frame clones and leaves out a portion. V and J calls and clone size follow that table, whereas D and trimming were derived from the DNA. Of about 100,000 clones detected, 87% appear once; the ten largest clones hold roughly 15%.

The chain uses TRBV19 and TRBJ1-5, with 9 nucleotides matching TRBD1. Sequenced input: peripheral blood. This TCR came from a man aged 45-65 years with acute or convalescent COVID-19. CDR3 coding DNA: TGTGCCAGTAGTATCTGGGACAGGGAATCTCAGCCCCAGCATTTT. As protein: CASSIWDRESQPQHF.